These 11 T cell receptor beta chains originate from one sample sequenced in a study of OX40 agonist ivuxolimab in advanced cancers. The protocol was immunoSEQ multiplex PCR, while the TCRdb copy is restricted to in-frame clones and leaves out a portion. The table lists 70,000 to 85,000 clones, approximately 94% of them singletons, with approximately 5% in the top ten. The sample here was CD4+ or CD8+ T cells sorted from blood, taken in a trial of the OX40 agonist ivuxolimab. The receptor source for this set is an adult with an advanced solid tumor such as melanoma, head and neck, liver or kidney cancer.

The sample holds one count of this clone. The rearrangement uses TRBV5-4 and TRBJ2-3; 9 bases match TRBD1. Per the germline V gene, CDR1 is SGHNT and CDR2 is YYREEE (reference sequence). CDR3 length equals 17 residues. J lost 1 base, V lost 2 bases, and 8 bases had no gene match. The CDR3 sequence is CASSFSYRGQGTDTQYF. The DNA of the CDR3 is TGTGCCAGCAGCTTTTCGTACAGGGGGCAAGGCACAGATACGCAGTATTTT.

The sample holds one count of this clone. The chain couples TRBV5-4 to TRBJ2-5; 8 bases agree with TRBD1. Germline CDR1 is SGHNT and CDR2 is YYREEE (reference sequence). The V gene end was trimmed by 2 bases and the J gene end by 2 bases; junction bases not matched to a gene: 2. The length of the CDR3 is 14 residues. CDR3 in amino acids: CASSFQGAQETQYF. DNA for the CDR3: TGTGCCAGCAGCTTCCAGGGGGCGCAAGAGACCCAGTACTTC.

The count of this clone is one. The J gene is TRBJ2-3, the V gene TRBV4-2; 7 bases map to TRBD1. V lost 4 bases, J lost 2 bases, and 9 bases stayed unmatched. Germline CDR1 and CDR2: LGHNA and YNFKEQ. CDR3 length equals 16 residues. The CDR3 is CASSLQGSGFTDTQYF. The CDR3 nucleotides are TGTGCCAGCAGCCTACAGGGGTCGGGGTTCACAGATACGCAGTATTTT.

The chain is built from TRBV7-2 and TRBJ2-3; TRBD2 matches 8 bases. Germline lookup yields CDR1 SGHTA and CDR2 FQGNSA. V shed 4 bases and J 2 bases; nucleotides not matched to a gene: 2. This CDR3 is built from 14 residues. The CDR3 loop is CASSSSGPTDTQYF. The CDR3 DNA is TGTGCCAGCAGCTCTAGCGGGCCCACAGATACGCAGTATTTT.

This rearrangement joins TRBV5-1 to TRBJ2-3; 7 nucleotides match TRBD1. Losses at the gene ends were 1 base for V and 8 bases for J; bases not matched to a gene: 10. The CDR3 is 15 residues long. Germline lookup yields CDR1 SGHRS and CDR2 YFSETQ. CDR3 sequence reads: CASSLTYMHRGTQYF. CDR3 DNA: TGCGCCAGCAGCTTGACGTATATGCACAGGGGTACGCAGTATTTT. Together with reference TRBV5-1 and TRBJ2-3, the CDR3 gives the full variable domain: KAGVTQTPRYLIKTRGQQVTLSCSPISGHRSVSWYQQTPGQGLQFLFEYFSETQRNKGNFPGRFSGRQFSNSRSEMNVSTLELGDSALYLCASSLTYMHRGTQYFGPGTRLTVL.

This rearrangement joins TRBV28 to TRBJ1-6; D is ambiguous. The CDR3 is made up of 16 amino acids. Germline CDR1 MDHEN, CDR2 SYDVKM. V was clipped by 2 bases and J by 0 bases, with 8 bases between them. The CDR3 loop is CASSLGRSSYNSPLHF. The CDR3 coding sequence is TGTGCCAGCAGTTTAGGAAGGAGCTCCTATAATTCACCCCTCCACTTT.

The rearrangement links TRBV11-2 to TRBJ2-1; possible D gene TRBD2, 5 bases. The CDR3 consists of 16 residues. Per germline, CDR1 SGHAT and CDR2 FQNNGV. Trimming shortened V by 5 bases and J by 6 bases, and 20 bases separated the two germline ends. The CDR3 reads CASSPRDPSPFNEQFF. In DNA form, the CDR3 reads TGTGCCAGCAGCCCGAGGGATCCTAGTCCTTTCAATGAGCAGTTCTTC.

This chain joins TRBV10-1 and TRBJ2-1; 14 bases agree with TRBD2. From germline, CDR1 is WNHNN and CDR2 SYGVQD (reference sequence). Trimming at V came to 8 bases and at J to 7 bases, leaving 16 bases not matched to a gene. The CDR3 has 18 amino acids. The DNA for the CDR3 is TGCGCCAGCTCGGAACTTTCCGGGACTAGCGGGAGAAGGAATGAGCAGTTCTTC. Its protein is CASSELSGTSGRRNEQFF.

CDR3 sequence: CASSFTSGRYEQYF. In DNA form, the CDR3 reads TGCGCCAGCAGCTTTACTAGCGGGAGGTACGAGCAGTACTTC. The chain carries TRBV5-1 and TRBJ2-7; 12 bases are shared with TRBD2. CDR1 is SGHRS and CDR2 is YFSETQ in the germline V gene. The CDR3 is 14 amino acids. J was trimmed by 4 bases and V by 2 bases; bases with no gene match: 1.

The chain links TRBV29-1 to TRBJ1-2, with 8 positions matching TRBD1. The V gene end was trimmed by 2 bases and the J gene end by 2 bases; junction bases not matched to a gene: 4. This CDR3 has 14 residues. Per the germline V gene, CDR1 is SQVTM and CDR2 is ANQGSEA. CDR3 loop: CSVELRTGNYGYTF. In DNA form, the CDR3 reads TGCAGCGTTGAATTACGGACAGGGAACTATGGCTACACCTTC. Looking up the rest from reference TRBV29-1 and TRBJ1-2 gives the full variable domain: SAVISQKPSRDICQRGTSLTIQCQVDSQVTMMFWYRQQPGQSLTLIATANQGSEATYESGFVIDKFPISRPNLTFSTLTVSNMSPEDSSIYLCSVELRTGNYGYTFGSGTRLTVV.

This clone was recorded once. The CDR3 sequence is CASHPGGSLYEQYF. CDR3 DNA: TGTGCCAGCCACCCCGGGGGCAGCCTCTACGAGCAGTACTTC. J is TRBJ2-7 and V is TRBV28; D tentatively reads TRBD1 or TRBD2 (6 bases each). This CDR3 is built from 14 residues. Germline CDR1 is MDHEN and CDR2 is SYDVKM. Trimming stripped 8 bases from V and 3 bases from J, with 17 bases between.